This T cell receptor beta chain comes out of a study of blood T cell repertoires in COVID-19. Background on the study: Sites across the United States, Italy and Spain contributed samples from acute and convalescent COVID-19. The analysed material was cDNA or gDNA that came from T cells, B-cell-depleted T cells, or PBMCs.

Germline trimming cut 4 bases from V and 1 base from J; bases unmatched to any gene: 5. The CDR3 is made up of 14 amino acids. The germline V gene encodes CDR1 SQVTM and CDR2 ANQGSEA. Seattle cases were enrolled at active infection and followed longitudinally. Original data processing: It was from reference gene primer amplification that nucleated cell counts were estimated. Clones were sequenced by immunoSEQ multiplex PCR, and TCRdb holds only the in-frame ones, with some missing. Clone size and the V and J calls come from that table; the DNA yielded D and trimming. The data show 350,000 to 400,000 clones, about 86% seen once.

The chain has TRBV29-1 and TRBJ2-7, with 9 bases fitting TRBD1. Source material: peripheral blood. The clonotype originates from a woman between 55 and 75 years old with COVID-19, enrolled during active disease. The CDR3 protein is CSVGGQGFSYEQYF. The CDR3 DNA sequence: TGCAGCGTTGGAGGACAGGGGTTTTCCTACGAGCAGTACTTC.